Presented here are 16 T cell receptor beta chains from one specimen sequenced in a study of cytomegalovirus exposure and HLA in healthy donors. The PCR employed 60 Vbeta primers together with 13 Jbeta primers. TCRdb's table, derived via immunoSEQ multiplex PCR, lists solely in-frame clones and lacks some. The sample contains a few hundred thousand clones, around four fifths of which appear only once. Sequencing was carried out using PBMCs. Receptors originate from a woman aged 55-75 years in good health and CMV-seropositive.

The rearrangement uses TRBV19 and TRBJ2-4, with 12 positions matching TRBD2. The germline gives CDR1 LNHDA, CDR2 SQIVND (reference sequence). V was pared by 6 bases and J by 1 base, with 7 bases of the junction left unmatched. The CDR3 covers 17 residues. The CDR3 sequence is CASSPRLAGAAKNIQYF. CDR3 in DNA: TGTGCCAGTAGCCCCAGACTAGCGGGGGCGGCCAAAAACATTCAGTACTTC.

The chain uses TRBV4-2 and TRBJ2-7, with D possibly TRBD2 on 7 matching bases. The CDR3 sequence is 17 residues long. Germline CDR1 LGHNA, CDR2 YNFKEQ. Trimming left V 4 bases short and J 2 bases short, with 21 bases between. CDR3 residues: CASSLGGGGELAYEQYF. The DNA for the CDR3 is TGTGCCAGCAGCCTAGGAGGGGGGGGAGAGCTGGCCTACGAGCAGTACTTC.

The CDR3 sequence: CASGDDPGTSVNEQFF. The CDR3 DNA reads TGTGCCAGCGGGGACGACCCGGGGACTAGCGTCAATGAGCAGTTCTTC. The chain employs TRBV11-2 and TRBJ2-1; 10 positions match TRBD2. The CDR3 runs 16 residues. From germline, CDR1 is SGHAT and CDR2 FQNNGV. The V segment lost 8 bases and the J segment 6 bases; nucleotides outside the gene matches: 13.

The chain recombines TRBV4-3 with TRBJ2-2, with D possibly matching TRBD2 (5 bases). The germline V gene has CDR1 LGHNA and CDR2 YSLEER. The CDR3 runs to 16 residues. Trimming cost V 2 bases and J 2 bases, with 12 bases left between them. The CDR3 region is CASSQTTSGNTGELFF. The CDR3 DNA follows: TGCGCCAGCAGCCAAACCACCAGCGGCAACACCGGGGAGCTGTTTTTT.

The rearrangement joins TRBV6-6 to TRBJ2-1; 10 bases match TRBD2. The ends lost 7 bases at V and 9 bases at J; junction bases unmatched: 9. Germline CDR1 reads MNHNY; CDR2 reads SVGAGI (reference sequence). The CDR3 runs to 14 residues. CDR3 region: CASTPRTSGGEQFF. The CDR3 DNA is TGTGCCAGCACCCCCAGGACTAGCGGTGGTGAGCAGTTCTTC.

The chain combines TRBV6-5 with TRBJ2-1; 12 bases match TRBD2. J gave up 14 bases and V 0 bases, and 5 bases lay outside the gene matches. Germline CDR1 reads MNHEY; CDR2 reads SVGAGI. The CDR3 contains 14 residues. CDR3 loop: CASSYSASGRGKFF. CDR3 DNA: TGTGCCAGCAGTTACTCTGCTAGCGGGAGGGGAAAGTTCTTC.

The rearrangement joins TRBV6-1 to TRBJ2-1; D possibly corresponds to TRBD1 (6 bases). This CDR3 is built from 12 residues. CDR1 and CDR2 (germline): MNHNS, SASEGT. V lost 7 bases and J lost 7, with 11 bases in between. CDR3 sequence: CASNKGGNEQFF. As DNA, the CDR3 is TGTGCCAGCAACAAAGGGGGTAATGAGCAGTTCTTC.

The V and J genes are TRBV30 and TRBJ2-1; TRBD2 matches 9 bases. The CDR3 runs to 12 residues. With V trimmed by 5 bases and J by 8 bases, 4 bases remained unmatched. The germline CDR1 and CDR2 sequences are GTSNPN and SVGIG (reference sequence). CDR3 sequence reads: CAWAVAGDEQFF. The CDR3 DNA is TGTGCCTGGGCTGTAGCGGGAGATGAGCAGTTCTTC.

V gene TRBV6-5 combines with J gene TRBJ1-5; D unclear. The CDR3 extends over 13 amino acids. The germline V gene has CDR1 MNHEY and CDR2 SVGAGI. Trimming pared 4 bases from V and 3 bases from J, leaving 7 bases between. The DNA of the CDR3 is TGTGCCAGCAGTTCAGTACCCAATCAGCCCCAGCATTTT. It translates to CASSSVPNQPQHF.

The chain is built from TRBV5-6 and TRBJ1-2; maybe TRBD1 (5 bases). Per germline, CDR1 SGHDT and CDR2 YYEEEE. The CDR3 spans 17 residues. V was cut by 0 bases and J by 4 bases, with 19 bases left in between. The CDR3 protein is CASSLDEATAGVYGYTF. The CDR3 DNA is TGTGCCAGCAGCTTGGACGAGGCGACAGCGGGAGTCTATGGCTACACCTTC.

This clone came up a few times. Its ends do not fully match the called genes, so a read error is possible. The gene calls are TRBV2 and TRBJ2-7; D is undetermined. Germline loops: CDR1 SNHLY, CDR2 FYNNEI. The CDR3 runs to 11 residues. Here the CDR3 DNA reads TGTGCCGGCAGATCCGACGCGGCGCAGTACTTC. This encodes CAGRSDAAQYF.

This CDR3 is CASSYSGQKEETQYF. CDR3 DNA sequence: TGTGCCAGCAGTTACTCTGGACAGAAAGAAGAGACCCAGTACTTC. V is TRBV6-5 and J is TRBJ2-5; D is possibly TRBD1 (6 bases). V lost 0 bases, J lost 3 bases, and 11 bases lay in between. The CDR3 runs 15 residues. The germline CDR1 and CDR2 sequences are MNHEY and SVGAGI.

The gene calls are TRBV7-9 and TRBJ1-4; 8 bases line up with TRBD1. This CDR3 has 15 residues. Germline V gene lookup returns CDR1 SEHNR and CDR2 FQNEAQ (reference sequence). Trimming cost V 3 bases and J 8 bases; bases outside gene matches: 8. CDR3 nucleotide sequence: TGTGCCAGCAGCTTCGGACAGGGAGGGAGCGAAAAACTGTTTTTT. Its protein product is CASSFGQGGSEKLFF.

As regards this clone: Other DNA sequences in the same sample also yield this CDR3. V gene TRBV5-1 combines with J gene TRBJ1-2, with 10 nucleotides matching TRBD1. Per germline, CDR1 SGHRS and CDR2 YFSETQ. The CDR3 contains 13 residues. V dropped 3 bases and J dropped 6; count of bases not matched to a gene: 2. As DNA, the CDR3 is TGCGCCAGCAGCTGGGACAGGGGCAATGGCTACACCTTC. It specifies CASSWDRGNGYTF.

On this clone: This sample includes further DNA sequences coding for the same CDR3. CDR3 nucleotides: TGTGCCAGCAGCACCGGGACTAGCGGTTCCTACGAGCAGTACTTC. Amino acids: CASSTGTSGSYEQYF. The chain links TRBV7-2 to TRBJ2-7, with 11 nucleotides matching TRBD2. The CDR3 runs to 15 residues. V was pared by 5 bases and J by 1 base, with 4 bases of the junction left unmatched. Looked up from germline, CDR1 is SGHTA and CDR2 is FQGNSA.

In its sample, this clone was seen a few times. The V and J genes are TRBV5-1 and TRBJ2-4; D is possibly TRBD2 (5 bases). The V gene's germline CDR1 is SGHRS and CDR2 YFSETQ. The CDR3 totals 14 residues. V was pared by 1 base and J by 1 base, with 6 bases between. CDR3 protein: CASSLRGAKNIQYF. The CDR3 DNA reads TGCGCCAGCAGCTTGAGAGGGGCCAAAAACATTCAGTACTTC.